A single sample is the source of the 23 T cell receptor beta chains below, sequenced in a study of blood T cell repertoires in COVID-19. Generated by immunoSEQ multiplex PCR, the TCRdb table keeps only in-frame clones and is missing some. The sample contains 360,000 or so clones, 89% of which appear only once. Sequencing input: peripheral blood. Receptors were obtained from a woman in her sixties with COVID-19, enrolled during active disease.

This chain uses TRBV27 with TRBJ2-2; tentatively, D is TRBD1 (7 bases). The CDR3 sequence is 14 residues long. Trimming left V 6 bases short and J 7 bases short, with 15 bases between. The germline CDR1 and CDR2 sequences are MNHEY and SMNVEV (reference sequence). The CDR3 DNA reads as TGTGCCAGCAGGAGACAGGGAGGAGGCGGGGAGCTGTTTTTT. It codes for CASRRQGGGGELFF.

The gene calls are TRBV7-9 and TRBJ1-2, with 9 nucleotides matching TRBD1. V shed 5 bases and J 4 bases; nucleotides not matched to a gene: 11. The CDR3 length is 16 residues. Looked up from germline, CDR1 is SEHNR and CDR2 is FQNEAQ (reference sequence). Here the CDR3 DNA reads TGTGCCAGCAGCGATACCGGGACAGGGCCCCTCTATGGCTACACCTTC. Translation gives CASSDTGTGPLYGYTF.

V is TRBV28 and J is TRBJ1-4; D unclear. V was clipped by 4 bases and J by 7 bases, with 10 bases between them. Germline-derived CDR1 and CDR2 are MDHEN and SYDVKM. The CDR3 covers 13 residues. The CDR3 sequence is CASSWMRGEKLFF. CDR3 DNA sequence: TGTGCCAGCAGTTGGATGAGAGGTGAAAAACTGTTTTTT.

This chain joins TRBV6-1 and TRBJ1-5, with 8 bases that match TRBD1. V lost 1 base, J lost 6 bases, and 2 bases stayed unmatched. The germline gives CDR1 MNHNS, CDR2 SASEGT. The CDR3 extends over 14 amino acids. The CDR3 here is CASSEGTGRQPQHF. The CDR3 coding sequence is TGTGCCAGCAGTGAAGGGACAGGGCGTCAGCCCCAGCATTTT.

The rearrangement joins TRBV5-6 to TRBJ1-5; D remains ambiguous. CDR3 length equals 15 residues. CDR1 and CDR2 from the germline V gene are SGHDT and YYEEEE. The germline V and J ends were trimmed by 2 bases and 2 bases, with 11 bases remaining between them. CDR3 in amino acids: CASSFGGLGNQPQHF. The CDR3 region has the DNA TGTGCCAGCAGCTTTGGAGGGCTTGGCAATCAGCCCCAGCATTTT.

The chain carries TRBV9 and TRBJ1-2; 8 bases fit TRBD1. CDR1 and CDR2 from the germline V gene are SGDLS and YYNGEE. This CDR3 region has 14 residues. The V and J ends lost 0 bases and 5 bases, in that order; junction bases with no gene match: 3. Written as DNA, the CDR3 is TGTGCCAGCAGCGTAGAAAGGACAGGGTATGGCTACACCTTC. It specifies CASSVERTGYGYTF.

The rearrangement links TRBV19 to TRBJ1-5; a weak D match, TRBD1 (6 bases). The CDR3 consists of 14 residues. The germline CDR1 and CDR2 sequences are LNHDA and SQIVND (reference sequence). Trimming removed 9 bases at V and 5 bases at J, with 17 bases between. The CDR3 reads CASRTASLDQPQHF. CDR3 bases: TGTGCCAGCCGGACAGCTAGTTTAGATCAGCCCCAGCATTTT.

This clone was observed a handful of times. The chain recombines TRBV6-5 with TRBJ1-5; tentative D call: TRBD1 (5 bases). The V and J ends lost 2 bases and 7 bases respectively, with 9 bases between them. Germline CDR1 is MNHEY and CDR2 is SVGAGI. The CDR3 is 13 amino acids. CDR3 sequence (DNA): TGTGCCAGCAGTTACCACGGGGGGCAGCCCCAGCATTTT. Translating gives CASSYHGGQPQHF.

V gene TRBV5-4 combines with J gene TRBJ1-2, with D tentatively TRBD1 (5 bases). V was shortened by 0 bases and J by 4 bases, with 10 bases between the two germline ends. The CDR3 extends over 14 amino acids. Looked up from germline, CDR1 is SGHNT and CDR2 is YYREEE (reference sequence). CDR3 bases: TGTGCCAGCAGCTTGGAGGGGATGAGCTATGGCTACACCTTC. Protein: CASSLEGMSYGYTF.

For the CDR3, the DNA is TGTGCCAGCAGCGCCACAGGGGACTATGGCTACACCTTC. Translating it yields CASSATGDYGYTF. The gene calls are TRBV9 and TRBJ1-2, with TRBD1 matching over 7 bases. The CDR3 is 13 amino acids. Germline-derived CDR1 and CDR2 are SGDLS and YYNGEE. J gave up 3 bases and V 3 bases, and 2 bases lay outside the gene matches.

V gene TRBV28 combines with J gene TRBJ1-2, with TRBD1 identical over 7 bases. The germline V gene has CDR1 MDHEN and CDR2 SYDVKM. J lost 4 bases, V lost 6 bases, and 2 bases had no gene match. This CDR3 comprises 12 residues. The CDR3 bases are TGTGCCAGCAGGACAGGGTTCTATGGCTACACCTTC. It specifies CASRTGFYGYTF.

The chain links TRBV5-1 to TRBJ2-3; 7 positions match TRBD1. The ends lost 0 bases at V and 2 bases at J; junction bases unmatched: 12. The CDR3 is made up of 18 amino acids. Germline loops: CDR1 SGHRS, CDR2 YFSETQ. CDR3 in DNA: TGCGCCAGCAGCTTGGGCCCCACCGGGACAGAGAACACAGATACGCAGTATTTT. Its translation: CASSLGPTGTENTDTQYF.

This chain links TRBV7-8 with TRBJ1-2; D gene uncertain. Per the germline V gene, CDR1 is SGHVS and CDR2 is FQNEAQ. The CDR3 has 13 residues. V lost 5 bases and J 3 bases, leaving 10 bases between the germline ends. CDR3 amino acids: CASSPRTDYGYTF. CDR3 nucleotide sequence: TGTGCCAGCAGCCCCAGAACAGACTATGGCTACACCTTC.

The chain is built from TRBV28 and TRBJ1-5; D might be TRBD1 (6 bases). This CDR3 has 14 amino acids. The germline V gene has CDR1 MDHEN and CDR2 SYDVKM. Trimming removed 6 bases at V and 5 bases at J, with 14 bases between. Here the CDR3 DNA reads TGTGCCAGCAGCCCTACAGGGAGTGATCAGCCCCAGCATTTT. Residues: CASSPTGSDQPQHF.

The chain uses TRBV3-1 (or the pseudogene TRBV3-2) and TRBJ1-6, with 8 positions matching TRBD1. This CDR3 is built from 16 residues. V shed 4 bases, J shed 10 bases, and the junction held 12 bases outside the gene matches. Germline V gene data show CDR1 as LGHDT and CDR2 as YNNKEL (reference sequence). Here the CDR3 DNA reads TGTGCCAGCAGCCCCAGGGGGAGACAGGGGAAGTCACCCCTCCACTTT. It yields the protein CASSPRGRQGKSPLHF.

This chain links TRBV6-7 with TRBJ2-1, with unresolved D. TRBV6-7 is reported as an ORF; its role is uncertain. V lost 0 bases, J lost 2 bases, and 11 bases lay in between. CDR3 length: 16 amino acids. DNA for the CDR3: TGTGCCAGCAGTTACTCGACTGAAAGGCCCTACAATGAGCAGTTCTTC. The encoded protein is CASSYSTERPYNEQFF.

The chain employs TRBV19 and TRBJ2-4; 7 bases fit TRBD1. Germline CDR1 reads LNHDA; CDR2 reads SQIVND (reference sequence). The CDR3 is made up of 15 amino acids. Trimming at V came to 4 bases and at J to 3 bases, leaving 6 bases not matched to a gene. The CDR3 is CASSSVQGSKNIQYF. CDR3 DNA: TGTGCCAGTAGTAGCGTACAGGGGAGCAAAAACATTCAGTACTTC.

CDR3: CASSSDRNQPQHF. DNA of the CDR3: TGTGCCAGCAGTTCGGACAGAAATCAGCCCCAGCATTTT. This chain joins TRBV12-3 or TRBV12-4 and TRBJ1-5; D possibly corresponds to TRBD1 (6 bases). V gave up 4 bases and J gave up 4 bases, with 8 bases separating them. This CDR3 has 13 residues.

The count of this clone is one. V and J are TRBV19 and TRBJ2-1; no reliable D call. This CDR3 is 12 amino acids long. V gave up 6 bases and J gave up 5 bases, with 8 bases separating them. Looked up from germline, CDR1 is LNHDA and CDR2 is SQIVND (reference sequence). DNA for the CDR3: TGTGCCAGTAGCAGACTTGACAATGAGCAGTTCTTC. Translation gives CASSRLDNEQFF.

The chain has TRBV5-1 and TRBJ1-6; D ambiguous. Between the trimmed V and J ends, which lost 4 bases and 8 bases, there was a span of 13 bases. The germline gives CDR1 SGHRS, CDR2 YFSETQ. The CDR3 length is 14 residues. The CDR3 spells CASSINLSDSPLHF. For the CDR3, the DNA is TGCGCCAGCAGCATAAACCTCTCGGATTCACCCCTCCACTTT.

This chain joins TRBV6-6 and TRBJ2-2, with 11 positions matching TRBD2. The CDR3 has 16 amino acids. Unmatched junction bases numbered 5, after V lost 5 bases and J lost 3 bases. CDR1 and CDR2 (germline): MNHNY, SVGAGI (reference sequence). In nucleotides, the CDR3 is TGTGCCAGCAGTAAGGGGACTAGCGGCCACACCGGGGAGCTGTTTTTT. Amino acids: CASSKGTSGHTGELFF.

The chain has TRBV19 and TRBJ1-5, with TRBD1 matching over 7 bases. Unmatched junction bases numbered 6, after V lost 6 bases and J lost 7 bases. Germline V gene data show CDR1 as LNHDA and CDR2 as SQIVND (reference sequence). The length of the CDR3 is 13 residues. This CDR3 reads CASRDREEQPQHF. DNA of the CDR3: TGTGCCAGTAGAGACAGGGAAGAGCAGCCCCAGCATTTT. The variable domain in full, completed from reference TRBV19 and TRBJ1-5, reads DGGITQSPKYLFRKEGQNVTLSCEQNLNHDAMYWYRQDPGQGLRLIYYSQIVNDFQKGDIAEGYSVSREKKESFPLTVTSAQKNPTAFYLCASRDREEQPQHFGDGTRLSIL.

V usage is TRBV5-1 and J usage is TRBJ1-2; a weak D match, TRBD1 (6 bases). CDR3 size: 13 residues. V lost 4 bases to trimming and J lost 5 bases, with 12 bases between them. Germline V CDR1 and CDR2: SGHRS, YFSETQ. The CDR3 is CASSPKGEYGYTF. In DNA form, the CDR3 reads TGCGCCAGCAGCCCCAAGGGGGAGTATGGCTACACCTTC. The full variable domain, with the rest looked up from reference TRBV5-1 and TRBJ1-2, is KAGVTQTPRYLIKTRGQQVTLSCSPISGHRSVSWYQQTPGQGLQFLFEYFSETQRNKGNFPGRFSGRQFSNSRSEMNVSTLELGDSALYLCASSPKGEYGYTFGSGTRLTVV.